This T cell receptor beta chain was found in a study of T cell responses to AZD1222 COVID-19 vaccine. V gave up 1 base and J gave up 7 bases, with 14 bases separating them. The CDR3 totals 15 residues. Germline values: CDR1 SGDLS, CDR2 YYNGEE. Profiled with immunoSEQ multiplex PCR; TCRdb holds only in-frame clones, not every one. The repertoire holds approximately 180,000 clones, just under 90% seen once, with around 6.4% in the top ten. The clonotype was recovered from an adult in good health. The V gene is TRBV9, the J gene TRBJ1-4; no clear D. The sequences come from peripheral blood, collected on day 0 of AZD1222 vaccination. The CDR3 sequence is CASSVSPGYSEKLFF. For the CDR3, the DNA is TGTGCCAGCAGCGTAAGTCCGGGTTATAGTGAAAAACTGTTTTTT.